One sample yielded the 29 T cell receptor beta chains listed below, sequenced in a study of blood T cell repertoires in COVID-19. Produced via immunoSEQ multiplex PCR; TCRdb's table is partial and in-frame only. The profile shows around 57,000 clones, about 90% of them singletons. Sequencing was performed on peripheral blood. The receptors shown here come from a human donor in a cohort sampled during active COVID-19.

This clone has only one observation. This specimen includes other DNA sequences encoding the same CDR3. CDR3 protein: CASSLGRGDTQYF. CDR3 in DNA: TGCGCCAGCAGCTTGGGCAGGGGTGATACGCAGTATTTT. The chain links TRBV5-1 to TRBJ2-3; TRBD1 might be the D (6 bases). Germline CDR1 SGHRS, CDR2 YFSETQ. The CDR3 is 13 residues long. V was clipped by 0 bases and J by 6 bases, with 8 bases between them.

The chain is built from TRBV7-2 and TRBJ1-2, with D maybe TRBD1 (6 bases). The V gene's germline CDR1 is SGHTA and CDR2 FQGNSA. CDR3 length: 15 residues. The V end was cut by 1 base, the J end by 6 bases, with 15 bases between. CDR3 protein: CASSLVGFAGDGYTF. CDR3 sequence (DNA): TGTGCCAGCAGCTTAGTCGGTTTCGCAGGGGATGGCTACACCTTC.

The rearrangement uses TRBV7-2 and TRBJ2-3; 7 bases map to TRBD1. V trimming: 5 bases; J trimming: 3 bases; junction bases outside the gene matches: 8. From germline, CDR1 is SGHTA and CDR2 FQGNSA. The CDR3 extends over 15 amino acids. The CDR3 loop reads CASSPTDRPTDTQYF. CDR3 coding DNA: TGTGCCAGCAGCCCTACGGACAGGCCAACAGATACGCAGTATTTT. The full variable domain, its missing parts supplied by reference TRBV7-2 and TRBJ2-3, is GAGVSQSPSNKVTEKGKDVELRCDPISGHTALYWYRQSLGQGLEFLIYFQGNSAPDKSGLPSDRFSAERTGGSVSTLTIQRTQQEDSAVYLCASSPTDRPTDTQYFGPGTRLTVL.

V gene TRBV7-7 combines with J gene TRBJ2-1; 7 bases match TRBD1. Germline V CDR1 and CDR2: SSHAT, FNYEAQ (reference sequence). Unmatched junction bases numbered 8, after V lost 5 bases and J lost 10 bases. CDR3 size: 13 residues. The CDR3 coding sequence is TGTGCCAGCAGCATGACTGTCAGGGGGGAGCAGTTCTTC. It specifies CASSMTVRGEQFF.

The chain couples TRBV11-3 to TRBJ2-1, with 9 bases fitting TRBD2. Germline V lookup: CDR1 SGHNT, CDR2 YENEEA. This CDR3 spans 14 amino acids. The ends lost 3 bases at V and 5 bases at J; junction bases unmatched: 2. CDR3 nucleotide sequence: TGTGCCAGCAGCTTCGGCGGGAGGGACAATGAGCAGTTCTTC. Translated, it gives CASSFGGRDNEQFF.

This clone was recorded a few times. The chain has TRBV5-1 and TRBJ1-5; D gene unclear. CDR1 and CDR2 from the germline V gene are SGHRS and YFSETQ. This CDR3 is built from 13 residues. The V end lost 4 bases, the J end lost 6 bases, and 11 bases lay between the germline ends. Here the CDR3 DNA reads TGCGCCAGCAGCGGGCCGAGTGCTCAGCCCCAGCATTTT. It yields the protein CASSGPSAQPQHF. The variable domain in full, completed from reference TRBV5-1 and TRBJ1-5, reads KAGVTQTPRYLIKTRGQQVTLSCSPISGHRSVSWYQQTPGQGLQFLFEYFSETQRNKGNFPGRFSGRQFSNSRSEMNVSTLELGDSALYLCASSGPSAQPQHFGDGTRLSIL.

The CDR3 is CASSQDIAGEEQFF. DNA of the CDR3: TGTGCCAGCAGCCAAGATATCGCGGGAGAGGAGCAGTTCTTC. The genes are TRBV14 and TRBJ2-1, with TRBD2 matching over 7 bases. Germline V lookup: CDR1 SGHDN, CDR2 FVKESK. V gave up 0 bases and J gave up 10 bases; unmatched junction bases: 6. The CDR3 is made up of 14 amino acids. Drawing the rest from reference TRBV14 and TRBJ2-1, the complete variable domain is EAGVTQFPSHSVIEKGQTVTLRCDPISGHDNLYWYRRVMGKEIKFLLHFVKESKQDESGMPNNRFLAERTGGTYSTLKVQPAELEDSGVYFCASSQDIAGEEQFFGPGTRLTVL.

This sequence joins TRBV13 and TRBJ1-1; tentatively, D is TRBD1 (6 bases). CDR3 length: 15 amino acids. Germline lookup yields CDR1 PRHDT and CDR2 FYEKMQ (reference sequence). V was clipped by 3 bases and J by 4 bases, with 15 bases between them. The CDR3 region is CASSLRTVSITEAFF. The CDR3 DNA is TGTGCCAGCAGCTTGAGGACAGTGAGTATCACTGAAGCTTTCTTT.

V and J are TRBV30 and TRBJ2-2, with TRBD2 matching 14 bases. The CDR3 length is 15 residues. The germline CDR1 and CDR2 sequences are GTSNPN and SVGIG (reference sequence). V gave up 8 bases and J gave up 4 bases; unmatched junction bases: 6. Here the CDR3 DNA reads TGTGCCCTCGCTGGGACTAGCGGGAGCACCGGGGAGCTGTTTTTT. Encoded protein: CALAGTSGSTGELFF.

The chain is built from TRBV27 and TRBJ2-3; 14 bases are shared with TRBD2. This CDR3 has 20 residues. Trimming cost V 4 bases and J 0 bases; bases outside gene matches: 12. Looked up from germline, CDR1 is MNHEY and CDR2 is SMNVEV (reference sequence). The CDR3: CASSYSRTSGGISSTDTQYF. For the CDR3, the DNA is TGTGCCAGCAGTTATTCCCGGACTAGCGGGGGGATAAGTAGCACAGATACGCAGTATTTT.

This clone was recorded only once. The rearrangement uses TRBV7-2 and TRBJ1-2; D ambiguous. Trimming took 4 bases from V and 8 from J, leaving 17 bases between them. In germline, CDR1 is SGHTA, CDR2 FQGNSA. CDR3 length: 14 residues. CDR3: CASSYRGMSEGYTF. The CDR3 coding sequence is TGTGCCAGCAGCTACCGGGGAATGTCAGAGGGCTACACCTTC.

The CDR3 region is CASSEGRQIYGYTF. The CDR3 coding sequence is TGTGCCAGCAGTGAAGGCAGACAGATCTATGGCTACACCTTC. V usage is TRBV2 and J usage is TRBJ1-2, with D possibly being TRBD1 (5 bases). The V end was cut by 1 base, the J end by 4 bases, with 10 bases between. The CDR3 contains 14 residues. The V gene's germline CDR1 is SNHLY and CDR2 FYNNEI.

The rearrangement links TRBV29-1 to TRBJ1-1; 8 bases are shared with TRBD1. V was pared by 4 bases and J by 3 bases, with 1 base of the junction left unmatched. Germline CDR1 is SQVTM and CDR2 is ANQGSEA. This CDR3 region has 12 residues. The CDR3 loop reads CSVVTGDTEAFF. In DNA, the CDR3 is TGCAGCGTTGTGACAGGGGACACTGAAGCTTTCTTT.

The chain couples TRBV7-2 to TRBJ2-1; TRBD1 agrees at 9 bases. Germline loops: CDR1 SGHTA, CDR2 FQGNSA. V shed 5 bases and J 7 bases; nucleotides not matched to a gene: 3. This CDR3 is 13 amino acids long. The CDR3 region has the DNA TGTGCCAGCAGCGAGGACAGGGGTAATGAGCAGTTCTTC. It yields the protein CASSEDRGNEQFF.

This chain links TRBV18 with TRBJ1-4; 7 bases are shared with TRBD1. The CDR3 covers 13 residues. The ends lost 6 bases at V and 6 bases at J; junction bases unmatched: 4. Germline V gene data show CDR1 as KGHSH and CDR2 as LQKENI. CDR3 DNA: TGTGCCAGCTCGACAGGGTTGGATGAAAAACTGTTTTTT. Residues: CASSTGLDEKLFF.

The chain is built from TRBV6-6 and TRBJ2-2; 8 bases map to TRBD1. V trimming: 5 bases; J trimming: 3 bases; junction bases outside the gene matches: 5. Looked up from germline, CDR1 is MNHNY and CDR2 is SVGAGI (reference sequence). CDR3 length: 15 amino acids. In nucleotides, the CDR3 is TGTGCCAGCAGTAAGACAGGGGTGTACACCGGGGAGCTGTTTTTT. This sequence encodes CASSKTGVYTGELFF.

V is TRBV6-5 and J is TRBJ2-5; D perhaps matches TRBD2 (5 bases). Per germline, CDR1 MNHEY and CDR2 SVGAGI. There are 14 residues in the CDR3. Trimming removed 0 bases from V and 5 bases from J, with 10 bases in between. This chain's CDR3 is CASSYSRVRETQYF. CDR3 sequence (DNA): TGTGCCAGCAGTTACTCGCGGGTGAGGGAGACCCAGTACTTC.

This clone was recorded only once. The chain has TRBV6-2 or TRBV6-3 and TRBJ1-1; 8 nucleotides line up with TRBD1. Germline V lookup: CDR1 MNHEY, CDR2 SVGEGT. The CDR3 is 15 residues long. V shed 5 bases and J 3 bases; nucleotides not matched to a gene: 8. The CDR3 region has the DNA TGTGCCAGCAGTCGCAGGGGGCGCAGGGACACTGAAGCTTTCTTT. It specifies CASSRRGRRDTEAFF.

This clone was detected only once. This chain's CDR3 is CASSERGRPLNTGELFF. In nucleotides, the CDR3 is TGTGCCAGCAGCGAACGGGGTCGACCCCTGAACACCGGGGAGCTGTTTTTT. The chain recombines TRBV7-9 with TRBJ2-2; possible D gene TRBD2, 5 bases. The CDR3 is 17 amino acids. Germline V gene sequence: CDR1 SEHNR, CDR2 FQNEAQ (reference sequence). V lost 5 bases, J lost 1 base, and 17 bases lay in between.

The chain joins TRBV7-9 to TRBJ1-2, with D hard to call. CDR1 and CDR2 from the germline V gene are SEHNR and FQNEAQ (reference sequence). Trimming pared 4 bases from V and 4 bases from J, leaving 16 bases between. The CDR3 has 15 amino acids. The chain's CDR3 is CASSSSGQAFYGYTF. CDR3 bases: TGTGCCAGCAGCTCGAGTGGCCAGGCCTTCTATGGCTACACCTTC.

V is TRBV11-2 and J is TRBJ2-5; D might be TRBD2 (7 bases). Trimming cost V 5 bases and J 4 bases, with 23 bases left between them. The CDR3 has 17 amino acids. Germline V gene data show CDR1 as SGHAT and CDR2 as FQNNGV. The CDR3 loop is CASSPGEGWRGIETQYF. CDR3 DNA: TGTGCCAGCAGCCCCGGGGAGGGGTGGAGGGGGATAGAGACCCAGTACTTC.

This chain links TRBV7-2 with TRBJ2-2; weak D call: TRBD1 (5 bases). Germline CDR1 reads SGHTA; CDR2 reads FQGNSA. V lost 5 bases and J 2 bases, leaving 18 bases between the germline ends. The CDR3 extends over 17 amino acids. DNA of the CDR3: TGTGCCAGCAGCGCGAGACCAGGGAATAGTAACACCGGGGAGCTGTTTTTT. Its translation: CASSARPGNSNTGELFF.

The genes are TRBV5-8 and TRBJ2-1; D may be TRBD1 (6 bases). Trimming cost V 0 bases and J 4 bases, with 14 bases left between them. The length of the CDR3 is 16 residues. The V gene's germline CDR1 is SGHTS and CDR2 YDEGEE. CDR3 region: CASSLAGHSLYNEQFF. The CDR3 nucleotides are TGTGCCAGCAGCTTGGCGGGACACTCCCTTTACAATGAGCAGTTCTTC.

The rearrangement links TRBV6-1 to TRBJ2-3; 12 bases line up with TRBD2. Germline V gene sequence: CDR1 MNHNS, CDR2 SASEGT. The CDR3 spans 15 residues. J gave up 6 bases and V 2 bases, and 3 bases lay outside the gene matches. CDR3 coding DNA: TGTGCCAGCAGTGAAACCCTAGCGGGAGGGGATACGCAGTATTTT. Translated, it gives CASSETLAGGDTQYF.

The chain employs TRBV7-3 and TRBJ2-3; 8 nucleotides match TRBD2. V was pared by 5 bases and J by 2 bases, with 3 bases of the junction left unmatched. Germline loops: CDR1 SGHTA, CDR2 FQGTGA. The CDR3 totals 14 residues. CDR3 sequence (DNA): TGTGCCAGCAGCCCGGGGGGGATCACAGATACGCAGTATTTT. This codes for CASSPGGITDTQYF.

The V and J genes are TRBV11-2 and TRBJ2-1, with 16 bases matching TRBD2. The CDR3 sequence is 17 residues long. Per the germline V gene, CDR1 is SGHAT and CDR2 is FQNNGV. With V trimmed by 3 bases and J by 8 bases, 7 bases remained unmatched. The CDR3 DNA is TGTGCCAGCAGCTTGGGACTAGCGGGGGGGCGTTGGCATGAGCAGTTCTTC. Translated, it gives CASSLGLAGGRWHEQFF.

J is TRBJ2-1 and V is TRBV6-5, with 11 bases lining up with TRBD2. Germline CDR1 MNHEY, CDR2 SVGAGI. V lost 11 bases to trimming and J lost 4 bases; unmatched junction nucleotides: 10. This CDR3 contains 15 residues. The CDR3 loop reads CAVRLAGGPYNEQFF. CDR3 in DNA: TGTGCCGTCCGGTTAGCGGGAGGGCCGTACAATGAGCAGTTCTTC.

V usage is TRBV27 and J usage is TRBJ2-2; 12 bases are a match to TRBD2. V shed 4 bases, J shed 0 bases, and the junction held 15 bases outside the gene matches. Germline V gene sequence: CDR1 MNHEY, CDR2 SMNVEV (reference sequence). CDR3 length equals 21 residues. CDR3 nucleotides: TGTGCCAGCAGTTCCAGACTAGCGGGAGCCAAGCGATCTGCGAACACCGGGGAGCTGTTTTTT. It specifies CASSSRLAGAKRSANTGELFF.

The rearrangement links TRBV9 to TRBJ2-5; tentative D call: TRBD2 (5 bases). CDR1 is SGDLS, CDR2 YYNGEE, per germline. V gave up 4 bases and J gave up 1 base, with 14 bases separating them. The CDR3 runs to 15 residues. CDR3 region: CASSYRDQLQETQYF. CDR3 bases: TGTGCCAGCAGCTACCGGGATCAACTCCAAGAGACCCAGTACTTC.